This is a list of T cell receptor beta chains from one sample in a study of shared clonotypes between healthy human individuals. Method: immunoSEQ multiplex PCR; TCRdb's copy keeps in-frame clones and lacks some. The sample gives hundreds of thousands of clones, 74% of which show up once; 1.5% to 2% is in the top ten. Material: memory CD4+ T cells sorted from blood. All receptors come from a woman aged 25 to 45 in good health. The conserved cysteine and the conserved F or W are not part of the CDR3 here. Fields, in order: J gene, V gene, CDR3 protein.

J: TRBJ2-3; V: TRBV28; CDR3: ASRSSWGSDTQY
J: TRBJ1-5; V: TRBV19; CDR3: ASSIVGEQPQH
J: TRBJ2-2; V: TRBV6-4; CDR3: ASSEGLADTGELF
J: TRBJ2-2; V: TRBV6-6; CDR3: ASSYRTGNTGELF
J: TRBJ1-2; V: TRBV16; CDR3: ASRPSRAYYGYT
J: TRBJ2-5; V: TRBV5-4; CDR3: ASTGETQY
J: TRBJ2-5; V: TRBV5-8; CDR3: ASSLRNVETQY
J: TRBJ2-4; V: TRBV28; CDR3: ASSLPSTSGIAKNIQY
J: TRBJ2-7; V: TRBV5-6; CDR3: ASSFSLTRSEQY
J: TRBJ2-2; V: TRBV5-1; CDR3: ASSLAGAGTGELF
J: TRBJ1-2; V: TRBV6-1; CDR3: ASRRDYGYT
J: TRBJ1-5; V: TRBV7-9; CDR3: ASSLNPGQGIH
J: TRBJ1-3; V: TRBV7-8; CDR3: ASSLARIQGFGNTIY
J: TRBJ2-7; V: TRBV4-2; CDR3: ASSQDPRLASSSYEQY
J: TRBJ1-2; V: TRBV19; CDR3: ASRDRAGPFYGYT
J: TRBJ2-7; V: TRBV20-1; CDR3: SGWGSLEQY
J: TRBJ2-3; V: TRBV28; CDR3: ASSLAGANTQY
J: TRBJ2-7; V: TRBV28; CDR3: ASTEGWSYEQY
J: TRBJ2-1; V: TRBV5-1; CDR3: ASSLGAGRYNEQF
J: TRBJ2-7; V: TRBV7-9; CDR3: ASSPLPQVSYEQY
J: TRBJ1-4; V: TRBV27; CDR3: ASRREGSTNEKLF
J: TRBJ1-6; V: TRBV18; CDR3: ASSPPFRGLSPLH
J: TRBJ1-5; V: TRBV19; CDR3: ASSIGPVNQPQH
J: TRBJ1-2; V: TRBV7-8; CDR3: ASSNPGQRNYGYT
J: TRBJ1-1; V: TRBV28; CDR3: ASSFWAGEAF
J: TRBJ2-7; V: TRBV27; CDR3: ASSKHRANYEQY
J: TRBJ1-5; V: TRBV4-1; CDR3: ASSQPGRRANQPQH
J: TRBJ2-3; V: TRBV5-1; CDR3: ASSLGLFTDTQY
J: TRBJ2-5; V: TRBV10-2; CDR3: ASSPLGGGETQY
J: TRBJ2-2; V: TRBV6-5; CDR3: ASSFGGNLGEGELF
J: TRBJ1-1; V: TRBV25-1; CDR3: ASGGTEAF
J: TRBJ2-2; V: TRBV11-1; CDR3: ASSLVGFTGELF
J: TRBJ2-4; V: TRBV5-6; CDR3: ASSPWRDLAKNIQY
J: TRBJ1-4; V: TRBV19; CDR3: ASTNRGQDNEKLF
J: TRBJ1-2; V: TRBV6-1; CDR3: ASHWTGNGYT
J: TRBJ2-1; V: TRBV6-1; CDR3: ASRKGGGIDEQF
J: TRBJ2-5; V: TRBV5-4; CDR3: ASSLARQGLETQY
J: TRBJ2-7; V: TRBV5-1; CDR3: ASSFPGGEQY
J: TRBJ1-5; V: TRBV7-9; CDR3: ASSLGSGGNQPQH
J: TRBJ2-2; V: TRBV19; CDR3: ASSIEEGSGELF
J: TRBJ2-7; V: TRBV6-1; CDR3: ASSEGGTGPYEQY
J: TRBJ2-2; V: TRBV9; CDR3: ASSPPGGTYTGELF
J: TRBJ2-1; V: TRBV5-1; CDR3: ASSSGLAGINEQF
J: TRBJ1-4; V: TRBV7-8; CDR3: ASTVTQGENEKLF
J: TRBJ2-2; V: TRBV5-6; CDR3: ASSNTGTSLTGELF
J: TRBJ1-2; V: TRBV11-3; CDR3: ASSFIGYGYT
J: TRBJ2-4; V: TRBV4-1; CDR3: ASSQAPRVRAKNIQY
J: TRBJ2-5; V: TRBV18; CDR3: ASSKTAQETQY
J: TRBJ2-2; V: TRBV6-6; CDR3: ASSHVGQNTGELF
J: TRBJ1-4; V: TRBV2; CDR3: ASKWQGEEKLF
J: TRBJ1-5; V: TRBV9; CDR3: ASSGTGNQPQH
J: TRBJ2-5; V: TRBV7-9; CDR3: ASSRMGETQY
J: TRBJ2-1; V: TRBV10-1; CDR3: ASSDPGTSGHYNEQF
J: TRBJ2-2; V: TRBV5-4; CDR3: ASSLRGGTGELF
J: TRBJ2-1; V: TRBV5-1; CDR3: ASSTWTSTGNEQF